The entry below describes one TCR beta chain. The antigen is not known. The data stem from a study of CD8 T cells in ankylosing spondylitis. General study results and limits: Disease-associated clones were CD8+ and fairly uncommon in peripheral blood.

The TCR beta libraries were generated through quantitative 5'-RACE incorporating molecular barcodes. TCRdb independently ran MiXCR on the 5' RACE reads; one entry per CDR3 protein. The table includes 250,000 or so distinct CDR3 sequences, 18% detected once. The sample taken for sequencing was blood, either unsorted or a sorted T cell fraction (not recorded which). The receptor's source is a male donor with ankylosing spondylitis or in good health (not recorded which).

CDR3 coding DNA: TGCAGCGTAGCAACCACTGACAGGGTGATCACCTACGAGCAGTACTTC. It translates to CSVATTDRVITYEQYF. The gene calls are TRBV29-1 and TRBJ2-7, with TRBD1 matching 7 bases. V gave up 6 bases and J gave up 2 bases; unmatched junction bases: 16. Germline CDR1 SQVTM, CDR2 ANQGSEA. The CDR3 is made up of 16 amino acids.